This T cell receptor (beta chain) appears in the sequencing data of a study of T cells in localized non-small cell lung cancer. The study, taken as a whole, reports: Only one tumor region was sequenced, so heterogeneity remains possible. Uninvolved adjacent lung showed the highest T cell clonality, exceeding tumor. When the top 100 tumor clones were examined, a median approximately 57 of them also appeared in the adjacent lung, which was paired and uninvolved. A raised T cell density in blood coincided with lengthier overall survival.

Germline CDR1 reads SGDLS; CDR2 reads YYNGEE. Trimming shortened V by 0 bases and J by 7 bases, and 5 bases separated the two germline ends. The CDR3 is made up of 12 amino acids. TCRdb keeps only in-frame clones here, not all; method: immunoSEQ multiplex PCR. The profile covers tens of thousands of clones, with about 83% appearing a single time and about 15% taken by the ten largest. With respect to this clone: Its antigen is still unknown.

The V and J genes are TRBV9 and TRBJ2-1; D is ambiguous. The clonotype originates from a woman between 35 and 75 years old with stage II squamous cell lung carcinoma. The sequences come from PBMCs, collected before any cancer treatment. CDR3 coding DNA: TGTGCCAGCAGCGTAGCCCAGAATGAGCAGTTCTTC. This gives the protein CASSVAQNEQFF.